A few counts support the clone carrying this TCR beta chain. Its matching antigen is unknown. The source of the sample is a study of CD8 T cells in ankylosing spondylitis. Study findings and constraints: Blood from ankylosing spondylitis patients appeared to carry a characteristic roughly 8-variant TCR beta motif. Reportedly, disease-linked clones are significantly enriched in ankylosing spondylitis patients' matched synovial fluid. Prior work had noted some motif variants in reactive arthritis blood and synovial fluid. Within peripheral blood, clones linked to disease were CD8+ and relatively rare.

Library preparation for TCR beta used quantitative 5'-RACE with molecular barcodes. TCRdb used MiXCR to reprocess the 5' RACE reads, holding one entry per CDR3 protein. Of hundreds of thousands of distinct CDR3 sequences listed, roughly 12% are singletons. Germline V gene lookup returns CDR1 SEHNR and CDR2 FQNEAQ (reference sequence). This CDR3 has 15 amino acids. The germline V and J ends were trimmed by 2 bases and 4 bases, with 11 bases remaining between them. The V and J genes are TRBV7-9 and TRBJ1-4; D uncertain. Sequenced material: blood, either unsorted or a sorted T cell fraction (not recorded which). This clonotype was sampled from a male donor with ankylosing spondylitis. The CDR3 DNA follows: TGTGCCAGCAGCTTACAGGCGGCGGGTAATGAAAAACTGTTTTTT. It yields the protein CASSLQAAGNEKLFF.